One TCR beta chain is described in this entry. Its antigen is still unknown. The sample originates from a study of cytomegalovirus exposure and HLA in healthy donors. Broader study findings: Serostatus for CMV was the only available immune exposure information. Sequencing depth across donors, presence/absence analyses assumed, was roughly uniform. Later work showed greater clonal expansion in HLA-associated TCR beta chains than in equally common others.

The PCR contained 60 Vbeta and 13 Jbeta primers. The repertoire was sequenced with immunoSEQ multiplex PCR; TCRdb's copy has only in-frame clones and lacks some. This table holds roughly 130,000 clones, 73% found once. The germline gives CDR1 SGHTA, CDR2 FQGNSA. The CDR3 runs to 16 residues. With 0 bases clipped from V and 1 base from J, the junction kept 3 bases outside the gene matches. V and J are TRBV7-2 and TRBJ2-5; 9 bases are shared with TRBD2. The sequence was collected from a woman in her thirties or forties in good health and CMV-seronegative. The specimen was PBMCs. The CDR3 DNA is TGTGCCAGCAGCTTAGCTTTTAGCGGGGGCCAAGAGACCCAGTACTTC. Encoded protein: CASSLAFSGGQETQYF.